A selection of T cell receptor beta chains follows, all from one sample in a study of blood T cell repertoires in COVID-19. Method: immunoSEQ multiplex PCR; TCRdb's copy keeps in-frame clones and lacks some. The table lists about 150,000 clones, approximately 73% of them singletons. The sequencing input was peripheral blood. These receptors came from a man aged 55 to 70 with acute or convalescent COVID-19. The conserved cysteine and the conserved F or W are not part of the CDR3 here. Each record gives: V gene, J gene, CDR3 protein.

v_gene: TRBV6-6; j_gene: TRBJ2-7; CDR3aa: ASSYSGTGYEQY
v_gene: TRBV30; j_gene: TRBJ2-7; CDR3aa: AWSPLEATNSYEQY
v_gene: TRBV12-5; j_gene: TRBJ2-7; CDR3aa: ASGLWGGGDEQY
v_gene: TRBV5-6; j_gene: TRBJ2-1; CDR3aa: ASSLEAVSSYNEQF
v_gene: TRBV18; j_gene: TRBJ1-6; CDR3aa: ASSPGTDINSPLH
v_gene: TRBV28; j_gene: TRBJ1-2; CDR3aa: ASSPVDGGPPYGYT
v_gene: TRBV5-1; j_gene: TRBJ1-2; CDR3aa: ASSMDSRTPSGYT
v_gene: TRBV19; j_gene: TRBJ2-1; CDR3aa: ASSYSPGTRNEQF
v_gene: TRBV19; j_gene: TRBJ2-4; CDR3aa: ASSIAVVGKNIQY
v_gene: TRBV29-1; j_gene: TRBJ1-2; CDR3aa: SVVRDRSYGYT
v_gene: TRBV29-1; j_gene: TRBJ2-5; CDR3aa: SVPGSGTQETQY
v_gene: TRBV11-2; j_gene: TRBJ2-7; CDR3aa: ASSPGTSGIEQY
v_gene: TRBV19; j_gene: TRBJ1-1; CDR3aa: ASSILRGKDTEAF
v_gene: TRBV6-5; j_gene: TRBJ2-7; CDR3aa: ASSRTSGGYEQY
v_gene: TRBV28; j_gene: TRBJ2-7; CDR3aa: ASSPRQGRSYEQY
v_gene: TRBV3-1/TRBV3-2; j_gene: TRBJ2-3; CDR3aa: ASSQQGGKDTQY
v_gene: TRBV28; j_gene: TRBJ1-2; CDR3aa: AGQGNYGYT
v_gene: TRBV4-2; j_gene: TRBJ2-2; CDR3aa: ASSQGTSRAGELF
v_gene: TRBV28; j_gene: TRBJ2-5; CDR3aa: ATTPDLGQETQY
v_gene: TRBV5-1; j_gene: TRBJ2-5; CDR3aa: ASSFGSNQETQY
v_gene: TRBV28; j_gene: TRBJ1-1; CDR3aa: ASISGGDTEAF
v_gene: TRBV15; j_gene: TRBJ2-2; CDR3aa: ATSRDFNTGELF
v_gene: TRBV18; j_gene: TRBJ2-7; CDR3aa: ASSPPRGGRSEQY